A selection of T cell receptor beta chains follows, all from one sample in a study of human T cells and chemical hapten exposure. TCRdb redid the calling of the RACE reads with MiXCR, one entry per CDR3 protein. The top ten hold more than 5.5% of the sample, which has some 350,000 distinct CDR3 sequences, around 6% seen once. Specimen: whole blood, collected in connection with sensitization to the hapten diphenylcyclopropenone (DPC). The receptors originated from a woman between 18 and 29 years old with alopecia areata. Some clones in this sample may be carry-over from other donors' samples. Both conserved end residues are part of each CDR3. Each record gives: V gene, clone size, J gene, D gene, CDR3 protein, CDR3 DNA. D genes are given only for firm matches. Expanded clones get a size class; other rows say once, few or many, or leave the size out.

v_call: TRBV7-3; clone_size: few; j_call: TRBJ1-1; d_call: -; cdr3_aa: CASSLMIQGGDTEAFF; cdr3_nt: TGTGCCAGCAGCTTAATGATCCAGGGAGGAGACACTGAAGCTTTCTTT
v_call: TRBV5-1; clone_size: few; j_call: TRBJ2-3; d_call: -; cdr3_aa: CASSGGDSSTDTQYF; cdr3_nt: TGCGCCAGCAGCGGGGGGGACAGCAGCACAGATACGCAGTATTTT
v_call: TRBV5-1; clone_size: few; j_call: TRBJ2-3; d_call: -; cdr3_aa: CASSPPGGVSDTQYF; cdr3_nt: TGCGCCAGCAGCCCCCCTGGAGGCGTTTCAGATACGCAGTATTTT
v_call: TRBV10-3; clone_size: many; j_call: TRBJ2-1; d_call: TRBD2; cdr3_aa: CAISAGGGIDEQFF; cdr3_nt: TGTGCCATCAGTGCCGGGGGGGGCATAGATGAGCAGTTCTTC
v_call: TRBV12-3/TRBV12-4; clone_size: few; j_call: TRBJ1-2; d_call: -; cdr3_aa: CASSLAGGDYGYTF; cdr3_nt: TGTGCCAGCTCTCTCGCGGGGGGAGACTATGGCTACACCTTC
v_call: TRBV25-1; clone_size: many; j_call: TRBJ1-4; d_call: TRBD1; cdr3_aa: CASSSRGYNEKLFF; cdr3_nt: TGTGCCAGCAGCTCCAGGGGGTATAATGAAAAACTGTTTTTT
v_call: TRBV4-1; clone_size: many; j_call: TRBJ1-5; d_call: -; cdr3_aa: CASSATGQGGNQPQHF; cdr3_nt: TGCGCCAGCAGCGCGACGGGTCAAGGGGGCAATCAGCCCCAGCATTTT
v_call: TRBV6-6; clone_size: few; j_call: TRBJ2-2; d_call: TRBD2; cdr3_aa: CASSYPGLAANTGELFF; cdr3_nt: TGTGCCAGCAGTTACCCCGGACTAGCTGCGAACACCGGGGAGCTGTTTTTT
v_call: TRBV7-9; clone_size: -; j_call: TRBJ1-1; d_call: -; cdr3_aa: CASSPPSRDTEAFF; cdr3_nt: TGTGCCAGCAGCCCTCCCAGCAGGGACACTGAAGCTTTCTTT
v_call: TRBV4-3; clone_size: few; j_call: TRBJ2-6; d_call: TRBD1; cdr3_aa: CASSRGQGTGANVLTF; cdr3_nt: TGCGCCAGCAGCCGGGGACAGGGGACTGGGGCCAACGTCCTGACTTTC
v_call: TRBV6-1; clone_size: few; j_call: TRBJ1-1; d_call: -; cdr3_aa: CASSEAHGTVNTEAFF; cdr3_nt: TGTGCCAGCAGTGAAGCGCATGGGACGGTGAACACTGAAGCTTTCTTT
v_call: TRBV27; clone_size: few; j_call: TRBJ1-2; d_call: -; cdr3_aa: CASKLSANYGYTF; cdr3_nt: TGTGCCAGCAAGCTGTCGGCTAACTATGGCTACACCTTC
v_call: TRBV5-1; clone_size: -; j_call: TRBJ2-1; d_call: TRBD1; cdr3_aa: CASSFFTGTGYNEQFF; cdr3_nt: TGCGCCAGCAGCTTCTTCACCGGGACAGGCTACAATGAGCAGTTCTTC
v_call: TRBV29-1; clone_size: few; j_call: TRBJ2-1; d_call: TRBD1; cdr3_aa: CSVEGQGAFFYNEQFF; cdr3_nt: TGCAGCGTTGAGGGGCAGGGGGCGTTCTTTTACAATGAGCAGTTCTTC
v_call: TRBV12-3/TRBV12-4; clone_size: many; j_call: TRBJ2-2; d_call: -; cdr3_aa: CASTHSMDHPSGELFF; cdr3_nt: TGTGCCAGCACCCATTCGATGGACCACCCCAGCGGGGAGCTGTTTTTT
v_call: TRBV5-4; clone_size: -; j_call: TRBJ2-7; d_call: -; cdr3_aa: CASSLEDPRGDEQYF; cdr3_nt: TGTGCCAGCAGCTTGGAGGACCCTAGGGGGGACGAGCAGTACTTC
v_call: TRBV2; clone_size: -; j_call: TRBJ1-4; d_call: TRBD1; cdr3_aa: CAGTGGRSNEKLFF; cdr3_nt: TGTGCCGGGACAGGGGGGCGTTCTAATGAAAAACTGTTTTTT
v_call: TRBV2; clone_size: many; j_call: TRBJ2-1; d_call: -; cdr3_aa: CASSVDRNEQFF; cdr3_nt: TGTGCCAGCAGTGTCGACCGTAATGAGCAGTTCTTC
v_call: TRBV28; clone_size: -; j_call: TRBJ2-3; d_call: -; cdr3_aa: CASKKEQVTDTQYF; cdr3_nt: TGTGCCAGCAAAAAGGAACAGGTCACAGATACGCAGTATTTT
v_call: TRBV14; clone_size: many; j_call: TRBJ2-5; d_call: -; cdr3_aa: CASSQDRRGIQETQYF; cdr3_nt: TGTGCCAGCAGCCAAGATCGCAGGGGAATACAAGAGACCCAGTACTTC
v_call: TRBV12-3/TRBV12-4; clone_size: few; j_call: TRBJ1-1; d_call: TRBD1; cdr3_aa: CATQARQGSNTEAFF; cdr3_nt: TGTGCCACCCAAGCTAGACAGGGGTCGAACACTGAAGCTTTCTTT
v_call: TRBV12-3/TRBV12-4; clone_size: many; j_call: TRBJ1-4; d_call: -; cdr3_aa: CASSSPGPVAGEKLFF; cdr3_nt: TGTGCCAGCAGTTCACCCGGCCCGGTAGCAGGTGAAAAACTGTTTTTT
v_call: TRBV5-6; clone_size: few; j_call: TRBJ2-7; d_call: TRBD1; cdr3_aa: CASSRTGGLSYEQYF; cdr3_nt: TGTGCCAGCAGCCGGACAGGGGGCCTGTCCTACGAGCAGTACTTC
v_call: TRBV10-3; clone_size: -; j_call: TRBJ2-7; d_call: TRBD1; cdr3_aa: CATKQGPFEFHEQYF; cdr3_nt: TGTGCCACTAAACAGGGGCCCTTCGAATTCCACGAGCAGTACTTC
v_call: TRBV6-5; clone_size: few; j_call: TRBJ2-7; d_call: -; cdr3_aa: CASSYTPQTVSYEQYF; cdr3_nt: TGTGCCAGCAGTTACACACCTCAGACAGTCTCCTACGAGCAGTACTTC
v_call: TRBV7-9; clone_size: many; j_call: TRBJ1-1; d_call: TRBD1; cdr3_aa: CASSIQGVNTEAFF; cdr3_nt: TGTGCCAGCAGCATACAGGGGGTGAACACTGAAGCTTTCTTT
v_call: TRBV6-4; clone_size: -; j_call: TRBJ2-3; d_call: -; cdr3_aa: CASSDSAGRGADTQYF; cdr3_nt: TGTGCCAGCAGTGACTCAGCAGGGCGCGGTGCAGATACGCAGTATTTT
v_call: TRBV7-2; clone_size: -; j_call: TRBJ2-7; d_call: -; cdr3_aa: CASRDFSSYEQYF; cdr3_nt: TGTGCCAGCAGGGACTTCAGCTCCTACGAGCAGTACTTC
v_call: TRBV12-3/TRBV12-4; clone_size: many; j_call: TRBJ1-3; d_call: TRBD1; cdr3_aa: CASSLRQGSSGNTIYF; cdr3_nt: TGTGCCAGCAGTTTACGACAGGGGAGCTCTGGAAACACCATATATTTT
v_call: TRBV10-3; clone_size: -; j_call: TRBJ1-4; d_call: -; cdr3_aa: CAISGDGTNEKLFF; cdr3_nt: TGTGCCATCAGTGGGGACGGAACTAATGAAAAACTGTTTTTT
v_call: TRBV11-2; clone_size: few; j_call: TRBJ2-6; d_call: TRBD1; cdr3_aa: CASRAYGGQRSSGANVLTF; cdr3_nt: TGTGCCAGCAGAGCCTATGGGGGACAGAGGAGCTCTGGGGCCAACGTCCTGACTTTC
v_call: TRBV27; clone_size: -; j_call: TRBJ2-7; d_call: TRBD1; cdr3_aa: CASSPLDRVGDEQYF; cdr3_nt: TGTGCCAGCAGTCCACTGGACAGGGTAGGAGACGAGCAGTACTTC
v_call: TRBV7-3; clone_size: many; j_call: TRBJ1-1; d_call: TRBD1; cdr3_aa: CASSLNQQGEAFF; cdr3_nt: TGTGCCAGCAGCCTAAACCAACAGGGGGAAGCTTTCTTT
v_call: TRBV27; clone_size: -; j_call: TRBJ1-6; d_call: -; cdr3_aa: CASSLGNQGSSYNSPLHF; cdr3_nt: TGTGCCAGCAGTTTAGGGAACCAGGGGAGCTCCTATAATTCACCCCTCCACTTT
v_call: TRBV20-1; clone_size: few; j_call: TRBJ1-3; d_call: -; cdr3_aa: CSVSLPTQGNTIYF; cdr3_nt: TGCAGTGTTTCACTCCCCACCCAGGGAAACACCATATATTTT
v_call: TRBV10-3; clone_size: -; j_call: TRBJ2-3; d_call: -; cdr3_aa: CAITGRETDTQYF; cdr3_nt: TGTGCCATCACTGGCAGGGAAACAGATACGCAGTATTTT
v_call: TRBV4-1; clone_size: few; j_call: TRBJ1-4; d_call: -; cdr3_aa: CASSQEPPLPSEEKLFF; cdr3_nt: TGCGCCAGCAGCCAAGAACCCCCGCTGCCTTCGGAGGAAAAACTGTTTTTT
v_call: TRBV5-6; clone_size: -; j_call: TRBJ1-6; d_call: -; cdr3_aa: CASSLEYNQWGNSPLHF; cdr3_nt: TGTGCCAGCAGCTTGGAATATAATCAATGGGGGAATTCACCCCTCCACTTT
v_call: TRBV5-1; clone_size: -; j_call: TRBJ1-1; d_call: -; cdr3_aa: CASSRGGQKETEAFF; cdr3_nt: TGCGCCAGCTCCCGCGGGGGCCAGAAGGAAACTGAAGCTTTCTTT
v_call: TRBV7-3; clone_size: -; j_call: TRBJ1-2; d_call: -; cdr3_aa: CASRLSAGGNYGYTF; cdr3_nt: TGTGCCAGCAGGTTATCTGCGGGGGGGAACTATGGCTACACCTTC
v_call: TRBV28; clone_size: -; j_call: TRBJ2-3; d_call: -; cdr3_aa: CASSLAGYRTDTQYF; cdr3_nt: TGTGCCAGCAGTTTGGCGGGGTACCGCACAGATACGCAGTATTTT
v_call: TRBV27; clone_size: -; j_call: TRBJ1-4; d_call: -; cdr3_aa: CASSLTWAGNEKLFF; cdr3_nt: TGTGCCAGCAGTTTAACGTGGGCAGGGAATGAAAAACTGTTTTTT
v_call: TRBV5-1; clone_size: many; j_call: TRBJ1-1; d_call: -; cdr3_aa: CASSWGGQEAFF; cdr3_nt: TGCGCCAGCAGCTGGGGAGGCCAGGAAGCTTTCTTT
v_call: TRBV7-8; clone_size: few; j_call: TRBJ2-1; d_call: TRBD2; cdr3_aa: CASSRTSGGILVYNEQFF; cdr3_nt: TGTGCCAGCAGCCGGACTAGCGGGGGGATCCTTGTATACAATGAGCAGTTCTTC
v_call: TRBV7-2; clone_size: -; j_call: TRBJ2-2; d_call: -; cdr3_aa: CASSLVMAGSNTGELFF; cdr3_nt: TGTGCCAGCAGCTTAGTTATGGCAGGGTCGAACACCGGGGAGCTGTTTTTT